This T cell receptor (beta chain) was documented in a study of CD8+ T cells in alopecia areata. This clone turned up a few times. The antigen is undetermined. Findings and limits, study-wide: An increase in clonality over normal scalp was evident in lesional scalp, especially alopecia totalis/universalis. Mouse data revealed clearer TCR sharing than patient data did, a gap possibly tied to HLA. Resident alphabeta T cells of normal skin are also sequenced in scalp samples.

It was cDNA, reverse transcribed from extracted RNA, that served as the sequencing template. TCRdb keeps only in-frame clones here, not all; method: immunoSEQ multiplex PCR. The sample has roughly 100,000 clones, around 59% seen once. The receptor's source is a human donor in good health. Sequenced: CD4+ T cells sorted from blood.

The CDR3 reads CASSQSTSPHGYTF. Here the CDR3 DNA reads TGTGCCAGCAGCCAATCGACCAGCCCACATGGCTACACCTTC. The chain combines TRBV4-2 with TRBJ1-2; the D is unclear. The V end was cut by 2 bases, the J end by 6 bases, with 13 bases between. The CDR3 is made up of 14 amino acids. Germline lookup yields CDR1 LGHNA and CDR2 YNFKEQ.